The 27 T cell receptor beta chains below come from one sample, sequenced in a study of cytomegalovirus exposure and HLA in healthy donors. PCR was performed using 60 Vbeta and 13 Jbeta primers. Produced via immunoSEQ multiplex PCR; TCRdb's table is partial and in-frame only. Here the sample spans about 64,000 clones, around 64% being singletons. Sequencing was performed on PBMCs. Receptors originate from a woman in her 50s in good health and CMV-seronegative.

J is TRBJ1-6 and V is TRBV2, with a possible D match to TRBD1 (5 bases). V lost 8 bases to trimming and J lost 7 bases, with 15 bases between them. The CDR3 covers 14 residues. Germline V lookup: CDR1 SNHLY, CDR2 FYNNEI. CDR3 amino acids: CASCRNRRNSPLHF. In DNA, the CDR3 is TGTGCCAGCTGTAGGAACAGGAGAAATTCACCCCTCCACTTT.

The genes are TRBV9 and TRBJ2-7, with 10 bases fitting TRBD2. CDR1 SGDLS and CDR2 YYNGEE come from the germline V gene. The CDR3 spans 19 residues. Losses at the gene ends were 0 bases for V and 2 bases for J; bases not matched to a gene: 14. The CDR3 loop is CASSVVPAGGPRDTYEQYF. The CDR3 nucleotides are TGTGCCAGCAGCGTAGTCCCAGCGGGAGGGCCACGGGATACCTACGAGCAGTACTTC.

The V gene is TRBV7-9, the J gene TRBJ1-1, with D perhaps matching TRBD1 (5 bases). The CDR3 is 15 amino acids. From germline, CDR1 is SEHNR and CDR2 FQNEAQ (reference sequence). Trimming stripped 3 bases from V and 0 bases from J, with 11 bases between. The CDR3 region is CASSFGGTVNTEAFF. In nucleotides, the CDR3 is TGTGCCAGCAGCTTCGGAGGGACGGTGAACACTGAAGCTTTCTTT.

This clone showed up just once. The rearrangement joins TRBV7-2 to TRBJ1-5; D might be TRBD1 (6 bases). V lost 3 bases to trimming and J lost 1 base, with 16 bases between them. CDR3 length equals 17 residues. Germline CDR1 and CDR2: SGHTA and FQGNSA. The CDR3 coding sequence is TGTGCCAGCAGCTTTGTAGGGACACCCAAAAGCAATCAGCCCCAGCATTTT. Encoded protein: CASSFVGTPKSNQPQHF. The full variable domain, its missing parts supplied by reference TRBV7-2 and TRBJ1-5, is GAGVSQSPSNKVTEKGKDVELRCDPISGHTALYWYRQSLGQGLEFLIYFQGNSAPDKSGLPSDRFSAERTGGSVSTLTIQRTQQEDSAVYLCASSFVGTPKSNQPQHFGDGTRLSIL.

V and J are TRBV6-5 and TRBJ1-1; a possible D gene is TRBD1 (5 bases). The V gene's germline CDR1 is MNHEY and CDR2 SVGAGI. The CDR3 runs to 16 residues. Trimming removed 0 bases at V and 5 bases at J, with 16 bases between. The CDR3 DNA reads TGTGCCAGCAGTTACTCCTTGGGGCGTCTGGATACTGAAGCTTTCTTT. Translating gives CASSYSLGRLDTEAFF.

V and J are TRBV18 and TRBJ2-1, with 16 bases that match TRBD2. Germline V gives CDR1 KGHSH, CDR2 LQKENI. The CDR3 is 20 amino acids. V lost 3 bases to trimming and J lost 4 bases; unmatched junction nucleotides: 12. The CDR3 sequence is CASSPDGGTSGRAGYNEQFF. As DNA, the CDR3 is TGTGCCAGCTCACCCGACGGCGGGACTAGCGGGAGGGCCGGGTACAATGAGCAGTTCTTC.

About this clone: One end of the junction varies from germline; a read error may be responsible. The V call is TRBV11-2, the J call TRBJ2-7; 9 nucleotides match TRBD1. The germline V gene encodes CDR1 SGHAT and CDR2 FQNNGV. This CDR3 is built from 13 residues. CDR3 DNA sequence: TGTGCCAGCAGCTTATTTACAGGGGGCGCGGGGATCTTC. It codes for CASSLFTGGAGIF. Looking up the rest from reference TRBV11-2 and TRBJ2-7 gives the full variable domain: EAGVAQSPRYKIIEKRQSVAFWCNPISGHATLYWYQQILGQGPKLLIQFQNNGVVDDSQLPKDRFSAERLKGVDSTLKIQPAKLEDSAVYLCASSLFTGGAGIFGPGTRLTVT.

In its sample, this clone was seen a few times. V and J are TRBV7-2 and TRBJ1-4; D not resolved. The CDR3 has 15 amino acids. The V and J ends lost 2 bases and 6 bases respectively, with 13 bases between them. Germline-derived CDR1 and CDR2 are SGHTA and FQGNSA. CDR3 sequence reads: CASSLSVRRHEKLFF. The DNA of the CDR3 is TGTGCCAGCAGCTTATCAGTACGGAGGCATGAAAAACTGTTTTTT.

V and J are TRBV20-1 and TRBJ2-7; D unresolved. The CDR3 sequence is 11 residues long. The V end lost 6 bases, the J end lost 4 bases, and 10 bases lay between the germline ends. The germline V gene encodes CDR1 DFQATT and CDR2 SNEGSKA (reference sequence). The CDR3 spells CSALLRYEQYF. DNA of the CDR3: TGCAGTGCCTTACTCAGGTACGAGCAGTACTTC.

The gene calls are TRBV19 and TRBJ2-2, with D possibly matching TRBD2 (6 bases). The germline V and J ends were trimmed by 5 bases and 6 bases, with 16 bases remaining between them. The CDR3 is 15 amino acids. CDR1 is LNHDA, CDR2 SQIVND, per germline (reference sequence). The CDR3, as DNA: TGTGCCAGTAGTTTACTAGCCCAGTCGGCCGGGGAGCTGTTTTTT. Translating it yields CASSLLAQSAGELFF.

In its sample, this clone was seen a few times. This rearrangement joins TRBV4-3 to TRBJ2-2; tentative D call: TRBD1 (6 bases). The CDR3 extends over 14 amino acids. Trimming left V 4 bases short and J 6 bases short, with 12 bases between. From germline, CDR1 is LGHNA and CDR2 YSLEER. The CDR3 DNA reads TGCGCCAGCAGCCTAACCAGGGGTGCCGGGGAGCTGTTTTTT. This sequence encodes CASSLTRGAGELFF.

The rearrangement links TRBV2 to TRBJ1-2, with 8 bases identical to TRBD1. Germline V gene sequence: CDR1 SNHLY, CDR2 FYNNEI. V was clipped by 2 bases and J by 6 bases; unmatched bases: 5. The CDR3 length is 14 residues. For the CDR3, the DNA is TGTGCCAGCAGTGAACAGGGGGCTCGTAATGGCTACACCTTC. Amino acid sequence: CASSEQGARNGYTF.

The chain is built from TRBV7-2 and TRBJ2-1; maybe TRBD2 (6 bases). CDR3 length equals 16 residues. The germline V gene has CDR1 SGHTA and CDR2 FQGNSA. Trimming left V 5 bases short and J 2 bases short, with 16 bases between. The CDR3 protein is CASSRDGLITYNEQFF. CDR3 DNA: TGTGCCAGCAGCCGTGATGGACTAATCACCTACAATGAGCAGTTCTTC. The whole variable domain, remainder taken from reference TRBV7-2 and TRBJ2-1, is GAGVSQSPSNKVTEKGKDVELRCDPISGHTALYWYRQSLGQGLEFLIYFQGNSAPDKSGLPSDRFSAERTGGSVSTLTIQRTQQEDSAVYLCASSRDGLITYNEQFFGPGTRLTVL.

V is TRBV28 and J is TRBJ2-1; D is ambiguous. There are 12 residues in the CDR3. V was clipped by 11 bases and J by 7 bases, with 15 bases between them. Germline lookup yields CDR1 MDHEN and CDR2 SYDVKM. CDR3 in DNA: TGTGCCGCTAAAATGACTGAGAATGAGCAGTTCTTC. Translating it yields CAAKMTENEQFF.

The table lists this clone with a few counts. V gene TRBV2 combines with J gene TRBJ2-3; 10 nucleotides align to TRBD2. Germline V lookup: CDR1 SNHLY, CDR2 FYNNEI. V trimming: 4 bases; J trimming: 4 bases; junction bases outside the gene matches: 2. The CDR3 is 14 residues long. CDR3 residues: CASSVGLAPDTQYF. CDR3 bases: TGTGCCAGCAGTGTGGGACTAGCGCCAGATACGCAGTATTTT.

The gene calls are TRBV6-5 and TRBJ2-5; D is undetermined. The germline V and J ends were trimmed by 2 bases and 4 bases, with 8 bases remaining between them. CDR1 is MNHEY, CDR2 SVGAGI, per germline. This CDR3 is built from 13 residues. The CDR3 reads CASSYSFGETQYF. In nucleotides, the CDR3 is TGTGCCAGCAGTTACAGCTTCGGAGAGACCCAGTACTTC.

The CDR3 sequence: CAWSRGNVGNQPQHF. CDR3 coding DNA: TGTGCCTGGAGTCGGGGGAATGTTGGCAATCAGCCCCAGCATTTT. The chain joins TRBV30 to TRBJ1-5, with a tentative D call TRBD1 (5 bases). V lost 2 bases, J lost 2 bases, and 13 bases lay in between. This CDR3 region has 15 residues. Germline CDR1 GTSNPN, CDR2 SVGIG (reference sequence).

The chain has TRBV5-1 and TRBJ2-7, with D possibly TRBD1 on 6 matching bases. Trimming took off 1 base at V and 5 bases at J, with 10 bases between the two ends. CDR3 length: 13 amino acids. Germline V CDR1 and CDR2: SGHRS, YFSETQ. The CDR3: CASSLRGMDEQYF. The CDR3 nucleotides are TGCGCCAGCAGCTTGAGGGGGATGGACGAGCAGTACTTC.

The chain has TRBV6-6 and TRBJ2-7; TRBD1 aligns across 9 bases. J gave up 1 base and V 5 bases, and 6 bases lay outside the gene matches. The CDR3 totals 15 residues. CDR1 MNHNY and CDR2 SVGAGI come from the germline V gene (reference sequence). Written as DNA, the CDR3 is TGTGCCAGCAGTAAACCGACAGGGGGATCCTACGAGCAGTACTTC. Translating gives CASSKPTGGSYEQYF.

This chain uses TRBV18 with TRBJ2-5, with TRBD2 as a possible D gene (5 bases). Trimming removed 6 bases at V and 2 bases at J, with 13 bases between. Germline V gene sequence: CDR1 KGHSH, CDR2 LQKENI. This CDR3 comprises 14 residues. CDR3 coding DNA: TGTGCCAGCTCCCTCGGACTGATTCAAGAGACCCAGTACTTC. It codes for CASSLGLIQETQYF.

J is TRBJ1-1 and V is TRBV18, with a weak D call TRBD1 (6 bases). Germline V lookup: CDR1 KGHSH, CDR2 LQKENI. V was shortened by 4 bases and J by 3 bases, with 15 bases between the two germline ends. The CDR3 is 15 residues long. The CDR3, as DNA: TGTGCCAGCTCACGCATTGGGGGCAGAGACACTGAAGCTTTCTTT. Its translation: CASSRIGGRDTEAFF.

V is TRBV7-9 and J is TRBJ1-5, with 8 bases lining up with TRBD1. The germline CDR1 and CDR2 sequences are SEHNR and FQNEAQ (reference sequence). V gave up 4 bases and J gave up 0 bases; unmatched junction bases: 8. The CDR3 has 17 residues. The CDR3 coding sequence is TGTGCCAGCAGCTCCACAGGGGGGGACCTTAGCAATCAGCCCCAGCATTTT. This encodes CASSSTGGDLSNQPQHF.

This clone was seen only a few times. The CDR3 reads CASSLELAGLGDYEQYF. The CDR3 DNA reads as TGTGCCAGCAGCCTAGAACTAGCGGGCCTGGGAGACTACGAGCAGTACTTC. This chain links TRBV7-9 with TRBJ2-7; the match to TRBD2 covers 9 bases. The V gene's germline CDR1 is SEHNR and CDR2 FQNEAQ (reference sequence). V lost 5 bases and J lost 3; bases outside the gene matches: 14. CDR3 length: 17 residues.

This clone came up once. The genes are TRBV7-2 and TRBJ2-2; 8 positions match TRBD2. V was clipped by 0 bases and J by 5 bases; unmatched bases: 5. This CDR3 region has 16 residues. From germline, CDR1 is SGHTA and CDR2 FQGNSA. The CDR3 DNA is TGTGCCAGCAGCTTAGCGCGGGGGGCGTGGACCGGGGAGCTGTTTTTT. Protein product: CASSLARGAWTGELFF.

The chain combines TRBV5-6 with TRBJ2-7, with a weak D call TRBD2 (6 bases). The germline CDR1 and CDR2 sequences are SGHDT and YYEEEE. Trimming took off 4 bases at V and 1 base at J, with 15 bases between the two ends. The CDR3 loop spans 15 amino acids. The CDR3 nucleotides are TGTGCCAGCAGCCCCCGGAGGGACGTATCCTACGAGCAGTACTTC. This translates into CASSPRRDVSYEQYF.

V gene TRBV6-6 combines with J gene TRBJ2-5; a possible D gene is TRBD2 (6 bases). CDR3 length: 16 amino acids. CDR1 and CDR2 (germline): MNHNY, SVGAGI (reference sequence). V gave up 2 bases and J gave up 7 bases, with 20 bases separating them. The chain's CDR3 is CASSYGQNGGSWTQYF. CDR3 DNA sequence: TGTGCCAGCAGTTACGGCCAAAACGGGGGTTCGTGGACCCAGTACTTC.

The chain links TRBV7-2 to TRBJ2-1, with a weak D call TRBD2 (6 bases). Germline V gives CDR1 SGHTA, CDR2 FQGNSA. The CDR3 is 16 amino acids. The V end lost 2 bases, the J end lost 3 bases, and 14 bases lay between the germline ends. CDR3 region: CASSLSGSGSYNEQFF. The CDR3 DNA sequence: TGTGCCAGCAGCTTATCCGGGAGTGGGAGCTACAATGAGCAGTTCTTC.